This T cell receptor (beta chain) was found in a study of response to subunit inactivated influenza vaccine. Each CDR3 protein is one row after TCRdb ran MiXCR on the RT-PCR reads. The table includes about 570,000 distinct CDR3 sequences, about 11% detected once. Germline V gene sequence: CDR1 MNHEY, CDR2 SVGEGT. V was trimmed by 6 bases and J by 10 bases, leaving 18 bases between them. This CDR3 spans 13 amino acids. These data were also filed under a second study, of T cells expressing NK-cell markers. That work contributes: 5'RACE template switching with UMIs generated TCR beta cDNA. Underlying the TCR beta repertoires were sorted CD3+CD56+NKG2C+, CD3+CD56+NKG2C- and CD3+CD56-NKG2C+ T cells.

The sample in question was PBMCs from blood, obtained on the day of vaccination. This sequence was found in a man aged 50 or older who received an inactivated influenza vaccine. This chain joins TRBV6-2 or TRBV6-3 and TRBJ2-5; D might be TRBD1 or TRBD2, each matching 5 bases. The CDR3 reads CASSYGTFLNQYF. The CDR3 coding sequence is TGTGCCAGCAGCTATGGGACGTTTCTAAACCAGTACTTC.